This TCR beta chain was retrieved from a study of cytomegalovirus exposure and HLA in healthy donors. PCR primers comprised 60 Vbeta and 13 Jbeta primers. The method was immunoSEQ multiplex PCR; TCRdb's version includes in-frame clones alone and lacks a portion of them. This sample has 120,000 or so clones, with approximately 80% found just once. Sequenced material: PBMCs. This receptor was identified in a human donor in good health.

The CDR3: CASSYFTTASNQPQHF. The CDR3 DNA is TGTGCCAGCAGTTACTTCACGACTGCAAGCAATCAGCCCCAGCATTTT. The chain couples TRBV6-6 to TRBJ1-5; D not certain. Germline CDR1 reads MNHNY; CDR2 reads SVGAGI (reference sequence). V was trimmed by 1 base and J by 1 base, leaving 11 bases between them. CDR3 length: 16 residues.